This is a list of T cell receptor beta chains from one sample in a study of T cell responses to AZD1222 COVID-19 vaccine. TCRdb's table, derived via immunoSEQ multiplex PCR, lists solely in-frame clones and lacks some. The sample has under 200,000 clones; roughly nine tenths are singletons. The sample was peripheral blood, taken on day 0 of AZD1222 vaccination. Source of these receptors: an adult in good health. Each CDR3 is given with its conserved first and last residue. The order of the fields is J gene, clone size, V gene, D gene, CDR3 protein, CDR3 DNA. A D gene is named only where the DNA matches it firmly. Part of the rows lack a size; the others show once, few, many or a class for expanded clones.

TRBJ2-1,once,TRBV3-1/TRBV3-2,TRBD2,CASSQGRGASNEQFF,TGTGCCAGCAGCCAAGGGCGGGGGGCCTCCAATGAGCAGTTCTTC
TRBJ2-5,.,TRBV7-8,.,CASSLQYEGETQYF,TGTGCCAGCAGCTTACAGTATGAGGGGGAGACCCAGTACTTC
TRBJ1-5,.,TRBV5-1,.,CASSPDGGNQPQHF,TGCGCCAGCAGCCCCGACGGGGGCAATCAGCCCCAGCATTTT
TRBJ1-6,.,TRBV5-4,.,CASSLDQWVGSPLHF,TGTGCCAGCAGCTTGGACCAGTGGGTTGGTTCACCCCTCCACTTT
TRBJ1-6,.,TRBV18,.,CASSPSQGRDSPLHF,TGTGCCAGCTCACCATCACAGGGCCGGGATTCACCCCTCCACTTT
TRBJ1-4,.,TRBV28,.,CASSPLLETVESEKLFF,TGTGCCAGCAGTCCCCTCCTTGAGACAGTGGAAAGTGAAAAACTGTTTTTT
TRBJ2-7,.,TRBV7-2,TRBD1,CASSPGQGPEQYF,TGTGCCAGCAGCCCGGGACAGGGGCCCGAGCAGTACTTC
TRBJ2-7,.,TRBV18,.,CASSPADGYEQYF,TGTGCCAGCTCACCCGCGGACGGGTACGAGCAGTACTTC
TRBJ1-2,.,TRBV25-1,.,CASTVKRDEYGYTF,TGTGCCAGCACAGTAAAGAGGGATGAATATGGCTACACCTTC
TRBJ2-3,.,TRBV4-2,.,CASSQEQQNTDTQYF,TGTGCCAGCAGCCAAGAGCAGCAGAACACAGATACGCAGTATTTT
TRBJ1-2,.,TRBV29-1,TRBD1,CSVEPGQGHLYTF,TGCAGCGTTGAGCCCGGACAGGGCCATCTTTACACCTTC
TRBJ1-2,.,TRBV20-1,TRBD1,CSASLPGGGVYGYTF,TGCAGTGCTAGTTTGCCAGGGGGTGGCGTCTATGGCTACACCTTC
TRBJ1-3,.,TRBV9,TRBD1,CASSVRRGDREYGNTIYF,TGTGCCAGCAGCGTCCGTAGGGGGGACAGAGAGTATGGAAACACCATATATTTT
TRBJ1-1,.,TRBV27,.,CASSFSGRDDGDTEAFF,TGTGCCAGCAGTTTTTCGGGCAGGGATGACGGGGACACTGAAGCTTTCTTT
TRBJ2-3,.,TRBV7-9,TRBD2,CASSTTSGGYTDTQYF,TGTGCCAGCAGCACGACTAGCGGGGGATACACAGATACGCAGTATTTT
TRBJ2-2,.,TRBV11-3,.,CASSSGTVNTGELFF,TGTGCCAGCAGCTCCGGGACCGTGAACACCGGGGAGCTGTTTTTT
TRBJ2-5,.,TRBV7-3,TRBD2,CASSEYASGEKETQYF,TGTGCCAGCAGCGAATATGCTAGCGGGGAAAAAGAGACCCAGTACTTC
TRBJ1-5,.,TRBV5-4,.,CASSQGVAQPQHF,TGTGCCAGCAGCCAAGGGGTGGCTCAGCCCCAGCATTTT
TRBJ1-1,.,TRBV3-1/TRBV3-2,.,CASSQVRGVTEAFF,TGTGCCAGCAGCCAAGTTAGGGGGGTGACTGAAGCTTTCTTT
TRBJ1-2,.,TRBV20-1,.,CSASRGGDYGYTF,TGCAGTGCTAGTCGGGGGGGAGACTATGGCTACACCTTC
TRBJ1-4,.,TRBV7-9,TRBD1,CASSLTGAKLFF,TGTGCCAGCAGCTTGACAGGGGCAAAACTGTTTTTT
TRBJ2-5,.,TRBV5-6,TRBD2,CASSKTSGGEETQYF,TGTGCCAGCAGCAAGACTAGCGGGGGGGAAGAGACCCAGTACTTC
TRBJ2-1,.,TRBV10-1,TRBD2,CASSDGIAGANEQFF,TGCGCCAGCAGTGATGGGATAGCGGGGGCAAATGAGCAGTTCTTC
TRBJ2-5,.,TRBV4-3,TRBD1,CASSQDLAGGRETQYF,TGCGCCAGCAGCCAAGATCTGGCAGGGGGCCGTGAGACCCAGTACTTC
TRBJ1-6,.,TRBV7-6,.,CASSLEDSYNSPLHF,TGTGCCAGCAGCTTAGAAGACTCCTATAATTCACCCCTCCACTTT
TRBJ1-4,.,TRBV6-6,.,CASTHGSTNEKLFF,TGTGCCAGCACCCACGGGTCGACTAATGAAAAACTGTTTTTT
TRBJ1-2,.,TRBV19,.,CASSFQGYGYTF,TGTGCCAGTAGTTTCCAGGGGTATGGCTACACCTTC
TRBJ1-1,.,TRBV11-3,.,CASSLDPFLTVGSTEAFF,TGTGCCAGCAGCTTAGATCCCTTCTTGACGGTGGGCTCTACTGAAGCTTTCTTT
TRBJ2-3,.,TRBV5-6,TRBD1,CASSAPGQGFGTDTQYF,TGTGCCAGCAGCGCGCCAGGACAGGGCTTCGGCACAGATACGCAGTATTTT
TRBJ1-6,.,TRBV4-3,.,CASSQEEGGLGSPLHF,TGCGCCAGCAGCCAAGAAGAGGGGGGGCTCGGTTCACCCCTCCACTTT
TRBJ2-1,.,TRBV9,TRBD2,CASSVNGLAPNEQFF,TGTGCCAGCAGCGTAAATGGACTAGCACCAAATGAGCAGTTCTTC
TRBJ1-2,.,TRBV5-1,TRBD1,CASSRNTGDYGYTF,TGCGCCAGCAGCAGAAACACAGGGGACTATGGCTACACCTTC
TRBJ1-4,.,TRBV5-8,.,CASSLWNRAREKLFF,TGTGCCAGCAGCTTGTGGAACAGGGCAAGAGAAAAACTGTTTTTT
TRBJ1-1,.,TRBV6-5,.,CASRPDRTLNTEAFF,TGTGCCAGCAGACCGGACAGAACGTTGAACACTGAAGCTTTCTTT
TRBJ1-5,.,TRBV21-1,.,CASSKRRGANQPQHF,TGTGCCAGCAGCAAAAGACGGGGGGCCAATCAGCCCCAGCATTTT
TRBJ1-1,.,TRBV2,TRBD1,CASSGQGANTEAFF,TGTGCCAGCAGTGGACAGGGGGCGAACACTGAAGCTTTCTTT
TRBJ2-3,.,TRBV7-2,.,CASSFRLLRGRTDTQYF,TGTGCCAGCAGCTTTAGACTTCTGCGGGGACGCACAGATACGCAGTATTTT
TRBJ1-2,.,TRBV28,.,CASSFRVFPYGYTF,TGTGCCAGCAGTTTTCGGGTTTTCCCCTATGGCTACACCTTC
TRBJ1-6,.,TRBV19,.,CASSMAGPNNSPLHF,TGTGCCAGTAGTATGGCGGGGCCGAATAATTCACCCCTCCACTTT
TRBJ1-6,.,TRBV6-5,.,CASGVNSPLHF,TGTGCCAGCGGGGTCAATTCACCCCTCCACTTT
TRBJ2-7,.,TRBV5-6,.,CASSLIHGGSYEQYF,TGTGCCAGCAGCTTGATACACGGAGGGTCCTACGAGCAGTACTTC
TRBJ1-2,.,TRBV6-2/TRBV6-3,TRBD1,CASSPHGDRYYGYTF,TGTGCCAGCAGTCCACATGGGGACAGGTACTATGGCTACACCTTC
TRBJ1-2,.,TRBV3-1/TRBV3-2,.,CASSQGQDTYGYTF,TGTGCCAGCAGCCAAGGGCAGGACACCTATGGCTACACCTTC
TRBJ1-5,few,TRBV28,.,CASRATEHSNQPQHF,TGTGCCAGCAGGGCGACAGAGCATAGCAATCAGCCCCAGCATTTT
TRBJ2-7,.,TRBV10-1,.,CASSEVGQYCYEQYF,TGCGCCAGCAGTGAAGTTGGGCAGTACTGCTACGAGCAGTACTTC